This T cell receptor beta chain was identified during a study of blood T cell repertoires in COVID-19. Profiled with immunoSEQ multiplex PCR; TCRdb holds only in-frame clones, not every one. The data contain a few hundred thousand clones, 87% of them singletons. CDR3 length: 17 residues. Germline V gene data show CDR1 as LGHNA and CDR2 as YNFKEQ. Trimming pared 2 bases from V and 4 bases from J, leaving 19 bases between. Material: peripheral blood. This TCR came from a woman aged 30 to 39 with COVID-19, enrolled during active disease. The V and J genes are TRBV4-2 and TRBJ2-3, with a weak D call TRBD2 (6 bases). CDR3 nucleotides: TGTGCCAGCAGCCAAACGGCCGGGGGTTTCTACGCAGATACGCAGTATTTT. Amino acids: CASSQTAGGFYADTQYF.